These 27 T cell receptor beta chains share one sample of origin, sequenced in a study of blood T cell repertoires in COVID-19. The table came from immunoSEQ multiplex PCR; TCRdb's copy has only in-frame clones and leaves some out. The data show approximately 35,000 clones, 91% seen once. The sample taken for sequencing was peripheral blood. These TCRs come from a human donor with active COVID-19. The donor label of this sample is uncertain.

V usage is TRBV5-1 and J usage is TRBJ1-2, with D possibly being TRBD1 (6 bases). CDR1 SGHRS and CDR2 YFSETQ come from the germline V gene. V lost 0 bases to trimming and J lost 8 bases, with 14 bases between them. The CDR3 consists of 14 residues. The CDR3 protein is CASSLAGGAEGYTF. CDR3 nucleotides: TGCGCCAGCAGCTTGGCCGGGGGGGCGGAAGGCTACACCTTC.

In nucleotides, the CDR3 is TGTGCCAGCAGCCAACTCTCTTTGTACGAGCAGTACTTC. The encoded protein is CASSQLSLYEQYF. The rearrangement uses TRBV4-2 and TRBJ2-7, with D unclear. The CDR3 length is 13 residues. V was cut by 2 bases and J by 4 bases, with 9 bases left in between. Looked up from germline, CDR1 is LGHNA and CDR2 is YNFKEQ.

V gene TRBV15 combines with J gene TRBJ2-7; weak D call: TRBD2 (5 bases). The CDR3 covers 14 residues. The V gene's germline CDR1 is LNHNV and CDR2 YYDKDF (reference sequence). Deletions cut 5 bases from V and 0 bases from J, with 11 bases between. The CDR3 nucleotides read TGTGCCACCAGCCCCGCGGGCAGCTCCTACGAGCAGTACTTC. This codes for CATSPAGSSYEQYF.

The chain combines TRBV5-4 with TRBJ2-7; 8 nucleotides match TRBD2. The CDR3 extends over 17 amino acids. The germline gives CDR1 SGHNT, CDR2 YYREEE (reference sequence). The junction had 14 bases not matched to a gene; V was cut back by 4 bases and J by 2 bases. Written as DNA, the CDR3 is TGTGCCAGCAGCGCCCGACTTAGGACTAGCCGAGCCTACGAGCAGTACTTC. It encodes CASSARLRTSRAYEQYF. Looking up the rest from reference TRBV5-4 and TRBJ2-7 gives the full variable domain: ETGVTQSPTHLIKTRGQQVTLRCSSQSGHNTVSWYQQALGQGPQFIFQYYREEENGRGNFPPRFSGLQFPNYSSELNVNALELDDSALYLCASSARLRTSRAYEQYFGPGTRLTVT.

The V call is TRBV27, the J call TRBJ1-2, with D possibly matching TRBD1 (5 bases). V was clipped by 3 bases and J by 5 bases, with 10 bases between them. The germline gives CDR1 MNHEY, CDR2 SMNVEV (reference sequence). CDR3 length: 13 amino acids. In DNA form, the CDR3 reads TGTGCCAGCAGTTTGCAGGGAACGTATGGCTACACCTTC. It codes for CASSLQGTYGYTF.

V and J are TRBV9 and TRBJ1-2; tentatively, D is TRBD1 (6 bases). The CDR3 runs 13 residues. V lost 0 bases, J lost 4 bases, and 7 bases lay in between. CDR1 is SGDLS, CDR2 YYNGEE, per germline. The CDR3: CASSVEGGYGYTF. In nucleotides, the CDR3 is TGTGCCAGCAGCGTAGAAGGGGGCTATGGCTACACCTTC.

This sequence joins TRBV6-6 and TRBJ1-2; perhaps TRBD1 as D (5 bases). CDR1 and CDR2 (germline): MNHNY, SVGAGI (reference sequence). V was clipped by 6 bases and J by 5 bases, with 16 bases between them. CDR3 length: 14 residues. The CDR3 DNA reads TGTGCCAGCAGGCGGGGGACTGGGAATTATGGCTACACCTTC. This sequence encodes CASRRGTGNYGYTF.

J is TRBJ1-2 and V is TRBV9; 10 bases are shared with TRBD1. The V segment lost 0 bases and the J segment 6 bases; nucleotides outside the gene matches: 8. The CDR3 is made up of 16 amino acids. Germline CDR1 reads SGDLS; CDR2 reads YYNGEE. The CDR3 loop is CASSVASSDRGNGYTF. CDR3 DNA sequence: TGTGCCAGCAGCGTAGCTTCCTCGGACAGGGGGAATGGCTACACCTTC.

The chain recombines TRBV27 with TRBJ1-1, with 8 bases matching TRBD1. V lost 8 bases, J lost 0 bases, and 2 bases stayed unmatched. CDR3 length: 13 amino acids. Germline V gene data show CDR1 as MNHEY and CDR2 as SMNVEV (reference sequence). The CDR3 protein is CASGQGLNTEAFF. The DNA for the CDR3 is TGTGCCAGCGGACAGGGTCTGAACACTGAAGCTTTCTTT.

V gene TRBV27 combines with J gene TRBJ2-1; TRBD2 matches 11 bases. J was trimmed by 8 bases and V by 0 bases; bases with no gene match: 3. Germline CDR1 is MNHEY and CDR2 is SMNVEV (reference sequence). The CDR3 sequence is 15 residues long. This CDR3 reads CASSLSVAGGYEQFF. The CDR3 nucleotides are TGTGCCAGCAGTTTATCGGTAGCGGGAGGGTATGAGCAGTTCTTC.

The genes are TRBV27 and TRBJ2-7; the match to TRBD1 covers 8 bases. Germline V gives CDR1 MNHEY, CDR2 SMNVEV (reference sequence). CDR3 size: 15 residues. Losses at the gene ends were 5 bases for V and 4 bases for J; bases not matched to a gene: 10. This CDR3 is CASSQATGVKYEQYF. The CDR3 DNA sequence: TGTGCCAGCAGTCAAGCGACAGGGGTAAAGTACGAGCAGTACTTC.

The chain uses TRBV5-1 and TRBJ1-1, with D perhaps matching TRBD1 (6 bases). Trimming took 2 bases from V and 4 from J, leaving 12 bases between them. The germline gives CDR1 SGHRS, CDR2 YFSETQ. This CDR3 contains 14 residues. The CDR3 coding sequence is TGCGCCAGCAGCTTTACAGGGAGGGGCACTGAAGCTTTCTTT. The encoded protein is CASSFTGRGTEAFF.

In nucleotides, the CDR3 is TGTGCCAGCAGTGAAGCGAGGGTGAGGAGCTCCTACGAGCAGTACTTC. It yields the protein CASSEARVRSSYEQYF. V is TRBV2 and J is TRBJ2-7; D may be TRBD2 (5 bases). This CDR3 is 16 amino acids long. Germline V gene sequence: CDR1 SNHLY, CDR2 FYNNEI. Trimming shortened V by 0 bases and J by 0 bases, and 12 bases separated the two germline ends.

The rearrangement joins TRBV28 to TRBJ2-5; D gene ambiguous. CDR3 length: 16 amino acids. V was clipped by 2 bases and J by 5 bases, with 18 bases between them. Germline lookup yields CDR1 MDHEN and CDR2 SYDVKM. This chain's CDR3 is CASSLVPGPSRETQYF. The CDR3 DNA reads TGTGCCAGCAGTTTAGTTCCAGGTCCCTCACGGGAGACCCAGTACTTC.

This rearrangement joins TRBV27 to TRBJ2-5, with TRBD2 matching over 9 bases. Germline V gives CDR1 MNHEY, CDR2 SMNVEV (reference sequence). V lost 6 bases to trimming and J lost 3 bases; unmatched junction nucleotides: 14. The CDR3 totals 17 residues. CDR3 protein: CASSYWSPSGTEETQYF. CDR3 sequence (DNA): TGTGCCAGCAGCTACTGGAGCCCTAGCGGGACCGAAGAGACCCAGTACTTC.

This clone appeared a single time. This rearrangement joins TRBV2 to TRBJ2-2; 9 nucleotides align to TRBD2. The junction had 6 bases not matched to a gene; V was cut back by 6 bases and J by 4 bases. Germline values: CDR1 SNHLY, CDR2 FYNNEI. CDR3 size: 15 residues. CDR3 region: CASRDSGGRTGELFF. The CDR3 coding sequence is TGTGCCAGCAGAGATAGCGGGGGACGCACCGGGGAGCTGTTTTTT.

This clone has only a few counts. The sample contains more than one DNA sequence encoding this CDR3. The V and J genes are TRBV27 and TRBJ1-5; 9 nucleotides agree with TRBD1. The CDR3 loop spans 15 amino acids. V lost 6 bases and J lost 6; bases outside the gene matches: 9. From germline, CDR1 is MNHEY and CDR2 SMNVEV (reference sequence). DNA for the CDR3: TGTGCCAGCAGCGGCTCGGCGACAGGGGGTCAGCCCCAGCATTTT. Protein: CASSGSATGGQPQHF.

V gene TRBV30 combines with J gene TRBJ2-3; 7 nucleotides align to TRBD2. The V and J ends lost 2 bases and 6 bases, in that order; junction bases with no gene match: 11. This CDR3 contains 15 residues. The germline V gene has CDR1 GTSNPN and CDR2 SVGIG (reference sequence). CDR3 loop: CAWSLTGGGSDTQYF. CDR3 nucleotide sequence: TGTGCCTGGAGTCTAACGGGAGGAGGCTCGGATACGCAGTATTTT.

This sequence joins TRBV10-2 and TRBJ2-2; possibly TRBD2 for D (6 bases). The CDR3 extends over 13 amino acids. The ends were cut back, 10 bases at V and 1 base at J, with 10 bases in the middle. Germline CDR1 is WSHSY and CDR2 is SAAADI. The CDR3 DNA reads TGCGCCACCGGGACTGAGAACACCGGGGAGCTGTTTTTT. Translating it yields CATGTENTGELFF.

The genes are TRBV7-2 and TRBJ2-2; TRBD1 matches at 8 bases. The CDR3 is 16 residues long. Unmatched junction bases numbered 2, after V lost 1 base and J lost 1 base. Germline V gene data show CDR1 as SGHTA and CDR2 as FQGNSA. CDR3 sequence reads: CASSLVGTGNTGELFF. As DNA, the CDR3 is TGTGCCAGCAGCTTAGTGGGGACAGGGAACACCGGGGAGCTGTTTTTT. Supplemented by reference TRBV7-2 and TRBJ2-2, the full variable domain reads GAGVSQSPSNKVTEKGKDVELRCDPISGHTALYWYRQSLGQGLEFLIYFQGNSAPDKSGLPSDRFSAERTGGSVSTLTIQRTQQEDSAVYLCASSLVGTGNTGELFFGEGSRLTVL.

The chain recombines TRBV4-2 with TRBJ1-2; the D gene is possibly TRBD1 (5 bases). CDR3 length equals 14 residues. V was shortened by 0 bases and J by 7 bases, with 12 bases between the two germline ends. From germline, CDR1 is LGHNA and CDR2 YNFKEQ. The DNA of the CDR3 is TGTGCCAGCAGCCAAGATCTTCAGGGAGGTGGCTACACCTTC. Encoded protein: CASSQDLQGGGYTF.

The chain uses TRBV29-1 and TRBJ2-7, with TRBD1 matching 9 bases. CDR1 is SQVTM, CDR2 ANQGSEA, per germline. CDR3 length equals 13 residues. Trimming cost V 4 bases and J 6 bases; bases outside gene matches: 7. The CDR3 loop is CSVGGQGTREQYF. CDR3 in DNA: TGCAGCGTTGGGGGACAGGGTACTCGCGAGCAGTACTTC.

The V call is TRBV11-2, the J call TRBJ1-1; D is perhaps TRBD1 (6 bases). This CDR3 has 13 residues. The germline V gene encodes CDR1 SGHAT and CDR2 FQNNGV. V was cut by 2 bases and J by 4 bases, with 8 bases left in between. CDR3 in amino acids: CASSLYRATEAFF. The CDR3 coding sequence is TGTGCCAGCAGCTTATACAGGGCCACTGAAGCTTTCTTT.

V and J are TRBV7-6 and TRBJ1-4; the D is unclear. V dropped 4 bases and J dropped 3 bases, with 12 bases sitting between them. The CDR3 is made up of 15 amino acids. The V gene's germline CDR1 is SGHVS and CDR2 FNYEAQ. The DNA of the CDR3 is TGTGCCAGCAGCTCTCCGGGTGGGTCTAATGAAAAACTGTTTTTT. Encoded protein: CASSSPGGSNEKLFF. The full variable domain, its missing parts supplied by reference TRBV7-6 and TRBJ1-4, is GAGVSQSPRYKVTKRGQDVALRCDPISGHVSLYWYRQALGQGPEFLTYFNYEAQQDKSGLPNDRFSAERPEGSISTLTIQRTEQRDSAMYRCASSSPGGSNEKLFFGSGTQLSVL.

This clone was detected only a few times. This rearrangement joins TRBV4-2 to TRBJ2-5; a possible D gene is TRBD2 (6 bases). This CDR3 contains 18 residues. The V and J ends lost 0 bases and 2 bases respectively, with 19 bases between them. Germline V gene data show CDR1 as LGHNA and CDR2 as YNFKEQ. CDR3 sequence reads: CASSQDNGGVEGQETQYF. DNA of the CDR3: TGTGCCAGCAGCCAAGATAATGGCGGGGTAGAAGGGCAAGAGACCCAGTACTTC.

The gene calls are TRBV12-3 or TRBV12-4 and TRBJ2-7; D uncertain. Trimming removed 4 bases from V and 2 bases from J, with 3 bases in between. This CDR3 contains 11 residues. CDR3 sequence reads: CASSSAYEQYF. CDR3 sequence (DNA): TGTGCCAGCAGTTCCGCCTACGAGCAGTACTTC.

The chain carries TRBV18 and TRBJ1-1; maybe TRBD1 (5 bases). The germline V gene has CDR1 KGHSH and CDR2 LQKENI. The CDR3 loop spans 15 amino acids. Trimming removed 4 bases from V and 1 base from J, with 13 bases in between. CDR3 coding DNA: TGTGCCAGCTCACGATCGAGCCAGGGGAACACTGAAGCTTTCTTT. This encodes CASSRSSQGNTEAFF.